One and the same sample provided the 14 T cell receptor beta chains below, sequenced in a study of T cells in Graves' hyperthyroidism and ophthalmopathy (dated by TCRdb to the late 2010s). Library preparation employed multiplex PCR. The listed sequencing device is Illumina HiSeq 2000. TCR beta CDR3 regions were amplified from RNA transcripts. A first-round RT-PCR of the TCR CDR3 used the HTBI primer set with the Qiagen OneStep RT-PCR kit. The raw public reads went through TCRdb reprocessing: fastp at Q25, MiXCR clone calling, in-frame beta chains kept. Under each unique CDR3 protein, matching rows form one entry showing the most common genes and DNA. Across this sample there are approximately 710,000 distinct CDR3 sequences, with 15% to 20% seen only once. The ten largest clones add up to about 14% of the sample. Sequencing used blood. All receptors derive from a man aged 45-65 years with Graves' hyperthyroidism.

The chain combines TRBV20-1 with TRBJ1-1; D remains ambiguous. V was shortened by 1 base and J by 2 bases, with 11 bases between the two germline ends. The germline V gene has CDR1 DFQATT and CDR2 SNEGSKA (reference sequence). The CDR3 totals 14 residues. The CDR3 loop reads CSARAWTPNTEAFF. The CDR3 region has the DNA TGCAGTGCTAGAGCCTGGACGCCTAACACTGAAGCTTTCTTT.

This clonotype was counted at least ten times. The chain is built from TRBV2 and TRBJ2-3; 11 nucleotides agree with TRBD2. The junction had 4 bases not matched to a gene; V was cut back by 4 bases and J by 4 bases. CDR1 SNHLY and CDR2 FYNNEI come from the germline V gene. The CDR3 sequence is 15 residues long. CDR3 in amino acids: CASSGLAGLPDTQYF. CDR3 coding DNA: TGTGCCAGCAGTGGACTAGCGGGACTCCCAGATACGCAGTATTTT.

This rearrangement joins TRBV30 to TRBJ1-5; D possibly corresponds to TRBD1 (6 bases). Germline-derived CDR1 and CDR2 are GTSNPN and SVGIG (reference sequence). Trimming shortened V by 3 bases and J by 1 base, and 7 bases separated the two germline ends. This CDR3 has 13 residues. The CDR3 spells CAWSGTSNQPQHF. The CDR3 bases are TGTGCCTGGAGCGGGACAAGCAATCAGCCCCAGCATTTT.

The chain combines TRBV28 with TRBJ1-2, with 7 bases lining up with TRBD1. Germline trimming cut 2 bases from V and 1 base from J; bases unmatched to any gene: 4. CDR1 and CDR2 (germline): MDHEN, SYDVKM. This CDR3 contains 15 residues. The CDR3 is CASSLQTGVNYGYTF. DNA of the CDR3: TGTGCCAGCAGTTTACAAACAGGGGTTAACTATGGCTACACCTTC.

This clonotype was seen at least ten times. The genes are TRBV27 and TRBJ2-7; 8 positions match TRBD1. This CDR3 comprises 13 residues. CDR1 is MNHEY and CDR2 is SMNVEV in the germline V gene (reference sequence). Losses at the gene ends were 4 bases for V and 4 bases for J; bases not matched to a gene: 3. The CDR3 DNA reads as TGTGCCAGCAGTTACCAGGGGGCGTACGAGCAGTACTTC. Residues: CASSYQGAYEQYF.

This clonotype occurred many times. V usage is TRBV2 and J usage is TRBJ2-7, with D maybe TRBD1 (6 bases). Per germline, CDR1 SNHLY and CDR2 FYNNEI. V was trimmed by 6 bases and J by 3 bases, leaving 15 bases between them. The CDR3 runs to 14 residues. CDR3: CASSDPTGFYEQYF. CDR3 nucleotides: TGTGCCAGCAGCGACCCCACAGGGTTCTACGAGCAGTACTTC.

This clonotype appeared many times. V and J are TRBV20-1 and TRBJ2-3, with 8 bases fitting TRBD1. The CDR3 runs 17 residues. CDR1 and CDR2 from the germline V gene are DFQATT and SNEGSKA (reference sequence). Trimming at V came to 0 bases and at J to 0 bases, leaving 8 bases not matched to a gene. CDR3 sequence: CSARDPPGQGSTDTQYF. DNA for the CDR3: TGCAGTGCTAGAGATCCTCCCGGACAGGGAAGCACAGATACGCAGTATTTT.

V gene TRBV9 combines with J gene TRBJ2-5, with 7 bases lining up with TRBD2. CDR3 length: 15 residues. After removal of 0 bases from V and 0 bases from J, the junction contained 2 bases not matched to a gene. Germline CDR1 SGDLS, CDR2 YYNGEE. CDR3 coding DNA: TGTGCCAGCAGCGTAGCGGGAGGTGACCAAGAGACCCAGTACTTC. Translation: CASSVAGGDQETQYF.

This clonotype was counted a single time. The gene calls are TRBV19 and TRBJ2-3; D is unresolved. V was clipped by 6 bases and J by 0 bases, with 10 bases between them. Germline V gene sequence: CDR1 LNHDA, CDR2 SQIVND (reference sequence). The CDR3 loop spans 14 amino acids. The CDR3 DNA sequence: TGTGCCAGTAGGGACGAGTCTAGCACAGATACGCAGTATTTT. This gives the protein CASRDESSTDTQYF. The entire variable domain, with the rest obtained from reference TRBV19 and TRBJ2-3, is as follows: DGGITQSPKYLFRKEGQNVTLSCEQNLNHDAMYWYRQDPGQGLRLIYYSQIVNDFQKGDIAEGYSVSREKKESFPLTVTSAQKNPTAFYLCASRDESSTDTQYFGPGTRLTVL.

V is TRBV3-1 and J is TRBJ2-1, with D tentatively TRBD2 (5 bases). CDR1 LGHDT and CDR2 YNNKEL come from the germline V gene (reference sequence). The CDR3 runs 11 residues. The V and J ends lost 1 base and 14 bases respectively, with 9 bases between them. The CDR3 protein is CASSQGGHKFF. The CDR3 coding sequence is TGTGCCAGCAGCCAAGGAGGGCATAAGTTCTTC.

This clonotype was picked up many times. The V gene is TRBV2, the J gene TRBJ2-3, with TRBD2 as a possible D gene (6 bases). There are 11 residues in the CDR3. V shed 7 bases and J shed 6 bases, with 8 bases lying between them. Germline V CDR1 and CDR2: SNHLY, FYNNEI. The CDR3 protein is CASTSADTQYF. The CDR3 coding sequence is TGTGCCAGCACTAGCGCTGATACGCAGTATTTT.

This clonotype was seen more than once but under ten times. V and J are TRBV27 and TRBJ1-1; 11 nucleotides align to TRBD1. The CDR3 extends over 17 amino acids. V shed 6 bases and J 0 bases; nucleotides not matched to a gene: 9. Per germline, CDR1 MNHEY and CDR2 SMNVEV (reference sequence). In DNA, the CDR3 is TGTGCCAGCAGACAGGACAGGGGGCAAACTATGAACACTGAAGCTTTCTTT. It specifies CASRQDRGQTMNTEAFF.

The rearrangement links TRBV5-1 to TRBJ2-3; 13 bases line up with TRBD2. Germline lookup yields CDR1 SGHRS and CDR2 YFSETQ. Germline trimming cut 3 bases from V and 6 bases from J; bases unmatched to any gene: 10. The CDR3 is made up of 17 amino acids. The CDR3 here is CASSSGGLAGPLDTQYF. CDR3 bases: TGCGCCAGCAGCTCGGGGGGACTAGCGGGACCCCTGGATACGCAGTATTTT. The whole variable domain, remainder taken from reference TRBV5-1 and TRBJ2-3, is KAGVTQTPRYLIKTRGQQVTLSCSPISGHRSVSWYQQTPGQGLQFLFEYFSETQRNKGNFPGRFSGRQFSNSRSEMNVSTLELGDSALYLCASSSGGLAGPLDTQYFGPGTRLTVL.

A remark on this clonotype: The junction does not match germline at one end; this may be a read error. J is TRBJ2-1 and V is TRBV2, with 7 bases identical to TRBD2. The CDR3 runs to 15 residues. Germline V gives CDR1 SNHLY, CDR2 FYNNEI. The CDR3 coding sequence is TGTGCCATCAGTGACTCGGGGGGAGCCTACAATGAGCAGTTCTTC. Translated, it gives CAISDSGGAYNEQFF.